Following are 7 T cell receptor beta chains from one sample sequenced in a study of shared clonotypes between healthy human individuals. Clones were read by immunoSEQ multiplex PCR, and TCRdb kept only the in-frame ones, dropping some. Found here are over a million clones, under 99% of them singletons; the top ten hold roughly 0.45%. The sample comprised naive CD4+ T cells sorted from blood. Subset here: CD45RA+ positively selected. These receptors all stem from a man under 40 in good health.

The V gene is TRBV7-2, the J gene TRBJ2-5, with D perhaps TRBD2 (7 bases). The CDR3 spans 18 residues. Germline V gene lookup returns CDR1 SGHTA and CDR2 FQGNSA. V lost 2 bases and J lost 2, with 21 bases in between. The CDR3 DNA reads TGTGCCAGCAGCTTATTCGGGAGGCGAGGGGGTCGGCAAGAGACCCAGTACTTC. This sequence encodes CASSLFGRRGGRQETQYF.

This clone appeared a single time. The chain couples TRBV13 to TRBJ2-4; TRBD2 matches at 10 bases. Germline V CDR1 and CDR2: PRHDT, FYEKMQ (reference sequence). J gave up 4 bases and V 0 bases, and 12 bases lay outside the gene matches. The CDR3 has 19 amino acids. This chain's CDR3 is CASSLGFNPGLAIKNIQYF. The CDR3 DNA sequence: TGTGCCAGCAGCTTAGGCTTCAACCCGGGACTAGCGATTAAAAACATTCAGTACTTC.

This chain connects TRBV28 to TRBJ2-7; 9 bases agree with TRBD2. This CDR3 spans 15 amino acids. Germline V lookup: CDR1 MDHEN, CDR2 SYDVKM. The V gene end was trimmed by 5 bases and the J gene end by 0 bases; junction bases not matched to a gene: 5. The CDR3 here is CASSTSGSLSYEQYF. In nucleotides, the CDR3 is TGTGCCAGCAGTACTAGCGGGTCCCTCTCCTACGAGCAGTACTTC.

V and J are TRBV27 and TRBJ2-1; weak D call: TRBD2 (6 bases). Germline values: CDR1 MNHEY, CDR2 SMNVEV (reference sequence). The CDR3 sequence is 16 residues long. V dropped 8 bases and J dropped 0 bases, with 17 bases sitting between them. CDR3 sequence (DNA): TGTGCCAGCGCCGCCAGCCGGGGGAGCTCCTACAATGAGCAGTTCTTC. Translating it yields CASAASRGSSYNEQFF.

This chain joins TRBV29-1 and TRBJ2-3; perhaps TRBD1 as D (5 bases). This CDR3 comprises 14 residues. Germline CDR1 reads SQVTM; CDR2 reads ANQGSEA. V was cut by 3 bases and J by 2 bases, with 12 bases left in between. In DNA, the CDR3 is TGCAGCGTTGATTCGGTAGGGGCCACAGATACGCAGTATTTT. Its translation is CSVDSVGATDTQYF.

The rearrangement joins TRBV6-5 to TRBJ2-7, with D uncertain. The V gene lost 4 bases and the J gene lost 3 bases, with 7 bases spanning the gap. The germline CDR1 and CDR2 sequences are MNHEY and SVGAGI. CDR3 length equals 12 residues. This CDR3 is CASSSPIYEQYF. CDR3 bases: TGTGCCAGCAGTTCCCCTATCTACGAGCAGTACTTC.

The sample holds one count of this clone. The J gene is TRBJ2-7, the V gene TRBV6-1; TRBD1 might be the D (6 bases). The germline gives CDR1 MNHNS, CDR2 SASEGT. Trimming stripped 6 bases from V and 2 bases from J, with 14 bases between. The CDR3 is made up of 14 amino acids. In DNA, the CDR3 is TGTGCCAGCAGCCCAAGGACAGTGACCTACGAGCAGTACTTC. Translated, it gives CASSPRTVTYEQYF.